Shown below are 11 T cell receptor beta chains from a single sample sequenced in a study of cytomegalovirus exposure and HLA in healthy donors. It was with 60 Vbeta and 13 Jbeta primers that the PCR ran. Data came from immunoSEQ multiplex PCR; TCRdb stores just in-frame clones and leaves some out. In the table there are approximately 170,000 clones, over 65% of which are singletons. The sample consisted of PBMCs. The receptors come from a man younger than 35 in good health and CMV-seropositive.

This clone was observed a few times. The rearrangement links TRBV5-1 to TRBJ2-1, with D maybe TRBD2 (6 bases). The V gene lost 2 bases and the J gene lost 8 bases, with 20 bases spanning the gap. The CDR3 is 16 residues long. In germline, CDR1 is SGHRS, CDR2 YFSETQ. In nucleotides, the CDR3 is TGCGCCAGCAGCTTTGAAGGGCGGGGTCCGATTGATGAGCAGTTCTTC. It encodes CASSFEGRGPIDEQFF.

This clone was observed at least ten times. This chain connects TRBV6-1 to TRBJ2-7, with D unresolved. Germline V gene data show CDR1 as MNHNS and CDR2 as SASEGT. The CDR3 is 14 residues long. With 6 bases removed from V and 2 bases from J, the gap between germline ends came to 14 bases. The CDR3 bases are TGTGCCAGCAGCCTTGAGGCTCATACCTACGAGCAGTACGTC. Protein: CASSLEAHTYEQYV.

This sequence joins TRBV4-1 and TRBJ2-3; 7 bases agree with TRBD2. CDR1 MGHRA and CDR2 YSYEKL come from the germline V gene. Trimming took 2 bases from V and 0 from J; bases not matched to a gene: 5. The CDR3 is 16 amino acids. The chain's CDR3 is CASSQLMGGSTDTQYF. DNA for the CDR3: TGCGCCAGCAGCCAACTAATGGGGGGGAGCACAGATACGCAGTATTTT.

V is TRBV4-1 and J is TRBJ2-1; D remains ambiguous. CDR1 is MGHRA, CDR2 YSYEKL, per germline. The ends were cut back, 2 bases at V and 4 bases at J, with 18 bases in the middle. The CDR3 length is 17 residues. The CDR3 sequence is CASSQPPQRLTYNEQFF. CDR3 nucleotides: TGCGCCAGCAGCCAACCCCCGCAGCGCCTAACTTACAATGAGCAGTTCTTC.

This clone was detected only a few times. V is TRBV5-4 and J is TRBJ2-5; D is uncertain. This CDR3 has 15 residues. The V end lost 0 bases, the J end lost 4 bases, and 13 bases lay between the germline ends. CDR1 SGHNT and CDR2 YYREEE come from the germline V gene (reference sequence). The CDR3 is CASSLDLIPSETQYF. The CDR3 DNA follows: TGTGCCAGCAGCTTGGACTTGATACCGTCAGAGACCCAGTACTTC.

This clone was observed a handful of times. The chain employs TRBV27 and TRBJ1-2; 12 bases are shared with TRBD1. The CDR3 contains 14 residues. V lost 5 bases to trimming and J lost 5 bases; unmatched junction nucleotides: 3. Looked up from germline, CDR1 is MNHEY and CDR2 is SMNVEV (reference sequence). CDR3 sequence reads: CASSMGQGAYGYTF. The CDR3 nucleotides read TGTGCCAGCAGTATGGGACAGGGGGCTTATGGCTACACCTTC.

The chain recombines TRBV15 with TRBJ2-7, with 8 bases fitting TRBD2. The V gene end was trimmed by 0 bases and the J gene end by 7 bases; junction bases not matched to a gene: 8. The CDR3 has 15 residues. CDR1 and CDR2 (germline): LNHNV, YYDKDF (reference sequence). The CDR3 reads CATSRDRLAGREQYV. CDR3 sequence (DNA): TGTGCCACCAGCAGAGATCGTCTAGCGGGTAGGGAGCAGTACGTC.

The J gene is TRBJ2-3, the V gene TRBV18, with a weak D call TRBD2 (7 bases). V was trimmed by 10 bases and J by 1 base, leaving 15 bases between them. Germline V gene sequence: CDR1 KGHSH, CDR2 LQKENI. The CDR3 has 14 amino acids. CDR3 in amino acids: CATDDGGRTDTQYF. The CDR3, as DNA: TGTGCCACCGACGACGGGGGGCGCACAGATACGCAGTATTTT.

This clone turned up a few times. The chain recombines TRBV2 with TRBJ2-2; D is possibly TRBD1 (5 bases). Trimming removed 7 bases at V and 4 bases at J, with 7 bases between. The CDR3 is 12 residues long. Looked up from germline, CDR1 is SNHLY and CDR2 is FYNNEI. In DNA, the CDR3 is TGTGCCAGCATCGACAGCACCGGGGAGCTGTTTTTT. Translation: CASIDSTGELFF.

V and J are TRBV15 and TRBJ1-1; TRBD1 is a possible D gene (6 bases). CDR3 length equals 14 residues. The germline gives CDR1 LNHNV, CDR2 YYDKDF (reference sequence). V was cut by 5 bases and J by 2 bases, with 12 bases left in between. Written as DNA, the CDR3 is TGTGCCACCAGCGCCCAGACAGGCAACACTGAAGCTTTCTTT. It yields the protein CATSAQTGNTEAFF.

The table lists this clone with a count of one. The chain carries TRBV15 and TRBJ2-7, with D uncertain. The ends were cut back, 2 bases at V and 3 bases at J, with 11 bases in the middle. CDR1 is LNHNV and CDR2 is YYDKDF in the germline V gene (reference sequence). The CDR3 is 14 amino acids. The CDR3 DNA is TGTGCCACCAGCAGAAACAGTTTGGGCTACGAGCAGTACGTC. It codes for CATSRNSLGYEQYV.